Below are 8 T cell receptor beta chains sequenced from a single sample in a study of blood T cell repertoires in COVID-19. Libraries were prepared by immunoSEQ multiplex PCR; TCRdb keeps only in-frame clonotypes and omits some of them. Among tens of thousands of clones listed, about 82% were seen once. The sequenced sample was peripheral blood. The receptors were sampled from a man aged 50 to 60 with active COVID-19.

The chain recombines TRBV28 with TRBJ2-7, with D maybe TRBD1 (6 bases). CDR3 length: 15 residues. The V gene lost 3 bases and the J gene lost 5 bases, with 17 bases spanning the gap. The germline gives CDR1 MDHEN, CDR2 SYDVKM. CDR3 nucleotide sequence: TGTGCCAGCAGTTTGATCGAGGGACATCGCGACGAGCAGTACTTC. Translated, it gives CASSLIEGHRDEQYF.

The gene calls are TRBV7-6 and TRBJ1-3, with D tentatively TRBD1 (5 bases). The germline CDR1 and CDR2 sequences are SGHVS and FNYEAQ. The CDR3 extends over 16 amino acids. V lost 5 bases and J lost 4, with 18 bases in between. The CDR3, as DNA: TGTGCCAGCAGCCCGAATGGGGGGTTGATCGGAAACACCATATATTTT. This encodes CASSPNGGLIGNTIYF.

The V and J genes are TRBV12-3 or TRBV12-4 and TRBJ1-1; perhaps TRBD1 as D (5 bases). The germline V and J ends were trimmed by 2 bases and 2 bases, with 6 bases remaining between them. This CDR3 is 13 amino acids long. The DNA for the CDR3 is TGTGCCAGCAGTTTACAGGGTAACACTGAAGCTTTCTTT. Protein sequence: CASSLQGNTEAFF.

The chain has TRBV25-1 and TRBJ2-3, with 9 bases fitting TRBD1. This CDR3 region has 13 residues. Per the germline V gene, CDR1 is MGHDK and CDR2 is SYGVNS. Trimming removed 4 bases from V and 10 bases from J; junction bases left unmatched: 6. CDR3 in DNA: TGTGCCAGCAGTGCCTTAGGGACAGGGTCGCAGTATTTT. This sequence encodes CASSALGTGSQYF.

The chain uses TRBV12-3 or TRBV12-4 and TRBJ1-1; no clear D gene. CDR3 length: 13 amino acids. Trimming left V 1 base short and J 11 bases short, with 14 bases between. The CDR3 region is CASSLGELEVAFF. CDR3 DNA sequence: TGTGCCAGCAGTTTAGGCGAACTAGAGGTTGCTTTCTTT.

The chain is built from TRBV11-3 and TRBJ2-7; D is unresolved. The germline CDR1 and CDR2 sequences are SGHNT and YENEEA. Deletions cut 4 bases from V and 0 bases from J, with 16 bases between. The CDR3 sequence is 16 residues long. In DNA form, the CDR3 reads TGTGCCAGCAGCTCCCAAGTAGGTCGGAGCTCCTACGAGCAGTACTTC. Translating gives CASSSQVGRSSYEQYF.

The chain links TRBV7-9 to TRBJ2-3, with TRBD2 matching 12 bases. V lost 1 base to trimming and J lost 6 bases; unmatched junction nucleotides: 5. Germline V gives CDR1 SEHNR, CDR2 FQNEAQ (reference sequence). The CDR3 loop spans 16 amino acids. The DNA of the CDR3 is TGTGCCAGCAGCTTAGGACTAGCGGGAGACCGGGATACGCAGTATTTT. It is translated as CASSLGLAGDRDTQYF.

V and J are TRBV19 and TRBJ2-7, with D possibly being TRBD1 (5 bases). Germline V gene data show CDR1 as LNHDA and CDR2 as SQIVND (reference sequence). The CDR3 totals 14 residues. Trimming cost V 5 bases and J 1 base, with 12 bases left between them. The CDR3 here is CASSSGDSSYEQYF. The CDR3, as DNA: TGTGCCAGTAGTTCCGGAGACAGTTCCTACGAGCAGTACTTC.